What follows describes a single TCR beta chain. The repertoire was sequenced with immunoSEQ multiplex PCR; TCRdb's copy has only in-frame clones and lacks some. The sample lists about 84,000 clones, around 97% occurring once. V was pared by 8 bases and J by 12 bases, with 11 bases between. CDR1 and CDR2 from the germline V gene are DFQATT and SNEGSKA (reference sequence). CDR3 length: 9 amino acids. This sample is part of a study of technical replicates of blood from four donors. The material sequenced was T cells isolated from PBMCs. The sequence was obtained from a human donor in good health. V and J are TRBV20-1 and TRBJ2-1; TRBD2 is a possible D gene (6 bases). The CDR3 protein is CSSGDRQFF. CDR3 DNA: TGCAGTTCGGGGGATCGGCAGTTCTTC.